The 5 T cell receptor beta chains below all came from one sample that was sequenced in a study of blood T cell repertoires in COVID-19. Assay: immunoSEQ multiplex PCR; the TCRdb copy retains only in-frame clones and omits some. The repertoire includes fewer than 150,000 clones, roughly 80% of them detected once, and roughly 4% sits in the top ten. Sequenced input: peripheral blood. These receptor sequences come from a woman of 80 years or more with acute or convalescent COVID-19.

The gene calls are TRBV18 and TRBJ1-2; 10 positions match TRBD1. The CDR3 runs 15 residues. Germline CDR1 KGHSH, CDR2 LQKENI. Losses at the gene ends were 2 bases for V and 11 bases for J; bases not matched to a gene: 11. CDR3 protein: CASSPGVGTGATYTF. For the CDR3, the DNA is TGTGCCAGCTCACCAGGTGTGGGGACAGGGGCGACGTACACCTTC.

Of note for this clone: This sample includes further DNA sequences coding for the same CDR3. The J gene is TRBJ2-3, the V gene TRBV7-9, with D possibly being TRBD2 (5 bases). V dropped 5 bases and J dropped 1 base, with 13 bases sitting between them. This CDR3 has 15 amino acids. Germline CDR1 and CDR2: SEHNR and FQNEAQ (reference sequence). CDR3 in DNA: TGTGCCAGCAGCCCCCCGCGGACTGGCACAGATACGCAGTATTTT. It specifies CASSPPRTGTDTQYF.

The table lists this clone with a few counts. The J gene is TRBJ1-6, the V gene TRBV7-8, with 8 bases matching TRBD1. The CDR3 covers 17 residues. V lost 5 bases and J lost 5; bases outside the gene matches: 11. Germline CDR1 SGHVS, CDR2 FQNEAQ. CDR3 nucleotides: TGTGCCAGCAGCCCCCGGACAGGGCGGATGGATAATTCACCCCTCCACTTT. It is translated as CASSPRTGRMDNSPLHF. The complete variable domain, with remaining parts taken from reference TRBV7-8 and TRBJ1-6, reads GAGVSQSPRYKVAKRGQDVALRCDPISGHVSLFWYQQALGQGPEFLTYFQNEAQLDKSGLPSDRFFAERPEGSVSTLKIQRTQQEDSAVYLCASSPRTGRMDNSPLHFGNGTRLTVT.

The CDR3 region has the DNA TGTGCCAGCAGCTTAGACAGGGGTGGAAATCAGCCCCAGCATTTT. Its protein product is CASSLDRGGNQPQHF. The rearrangement links TRBV7-9 to TRBJ1-5, with 7 nucleotides matching TRBD1. With V trimmed by 1 base and J by 4 bases, 4 bases remained unmatched. The germline V gene has CDR1 SEHNR and CDR2 FQNEAQ (reference sequence). The CDR3 runs 15 residues.

CDR3 amino acids: CASSRLAGAYEQYF. DNA for the CDR3: TGTGCCAGCAGCCGCCTAGCGGGGGCCTACGAGCAGTACTTC. The V gene is TRBV3-1 (or the pseudogene TRBV3-2), the J gene TRBJ2-7; 10 bases fit TRBD2. V lost 4 bases, J lost 2 bases, and 2 bases stayed unmatched. The CDR3 is 14 residues long. Germline-derived CDR1 and CDR2 are LGHDT and YNNKEL (reference sequence).